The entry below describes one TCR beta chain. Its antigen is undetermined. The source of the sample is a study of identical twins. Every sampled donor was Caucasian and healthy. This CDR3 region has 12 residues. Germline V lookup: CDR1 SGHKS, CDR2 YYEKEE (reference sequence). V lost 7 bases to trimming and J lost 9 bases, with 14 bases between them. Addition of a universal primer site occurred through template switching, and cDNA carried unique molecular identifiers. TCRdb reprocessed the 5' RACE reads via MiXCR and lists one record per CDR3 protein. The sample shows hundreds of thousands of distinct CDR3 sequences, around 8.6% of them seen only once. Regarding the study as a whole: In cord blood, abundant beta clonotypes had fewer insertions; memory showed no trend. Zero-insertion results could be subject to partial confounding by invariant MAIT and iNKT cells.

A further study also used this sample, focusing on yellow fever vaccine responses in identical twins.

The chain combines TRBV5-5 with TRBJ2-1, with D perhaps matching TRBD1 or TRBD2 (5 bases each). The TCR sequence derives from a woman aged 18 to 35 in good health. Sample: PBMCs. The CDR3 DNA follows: TGTGCCAGCCGGGGCGCTAAAGGTGAGCAGTTCTTC. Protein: CASRGAKGEQFF.